A single sample is the source of the 9 T cell receptor beta chains below, sequenced in a study of blood T cell repertoires in COVID-19. Assay: immunoSEQ multiplex PCR; the TCRdb copy retains only in-frame clones and omits some. The repertoire has hundreds of thousands of clones, about 84% of them found once; the top ten carry around 7%. The specimen sequenced was PBMCs or T cells enriched from blood (not recorded which). The receptor set was obtained from a woman aged 40 to 49 with acute COVID-19.

This chain uses TRBV2 with TRBJ2-7; 9 nucleotides agree with TRBD2. The CDR3 consists of 16 residues. The junction had 12 bases not matched to a gene; V was cut back by 6 bases and J by 3 bases. The germline V gene encodes CDR1 SNHLY and CDR2 FYNNEI. The CDR3 DNA sequence: TGTGCCAGCAGCGCATTTGCCTTAGCGGGGGACTACGAGCAGTACTTC. As protein: CASSAFALAGDYEQYF.

V gene TRBV2 combines with J gene TRBJ1-1; tentative D call: TRBD1 (6 bases). V was trimmed by 2 bases and J by 1 base, leaving 11 bases between them. The CDR3 is 15 amino acids. Germline loops: CDR1 SNHLY, CDR2 FYNNEI. Here the CDR3 reads CASSERGAENTEAFF. CDR3 coding DNA: TGTGCCAGCAGTGAACGGGGGGCGGAGAACACTGAAGCTTTCTTT.

The chain carries TRBV6-5 and TRBJ2-6; D is perhaps TRBD1 (5 bases). Germline CDR1 MNHEY, CDR2 SVGAGI. V lost 7 bases and J 1 base, leaving 8 bases between the germline ends. The length of the CDR3 is 14 residues. CDR3 sequence: CASTAGSGANVLTF. The CDR3, as DNA: TGTGCCAGCACCGCAGGGTCTGGGGCCAACGTCCTGACTTTC.

This clone was counted between two and nine times. The chain employs TRBV18 and TRBJ1-2; D is uncertain. With 3 bases removed from V and 4 bases from J, the gap between germline ends came to 15 bases. Germline V gene data show CDR1 as KGHSH and CDR2 as LQKENI. This CDR3 comprises 15 residues. The CDR3, as DNA: TGTGCCAGCTCACCTACAGAATCCTCCCTCTATGGCTACACCTTC. It translates to CASSPTESSLYGYTF.

The chain has TRBV6-5 and TRBJ1-3, with 8 bases fitting TRBD1. CDR3 length equals 13 residues. CDR1 and CDR2 (germline): MNHEY, SVGAGI. V lost 8 bases and J lost 6; bases outside the gene matches: 6. The CDR3 reads CASQDRVANTIYF. The CDR3 bases are TGTGCCAGCCAGGACAGGGTGGCAAACACCATATATTTT.

This clone was picked up one time. The CDR3 DNA sequence: TGTGCCAGCTCCCGCGGGCCCGGCAATGAAGCTTTCTTT. This sequence encodes CASSRGPGNEAFF. The V call is TRBV18, the J call TRBJ1-1; D is unclear. Deletions cut 6 bases from V and 7 bases from J, with 15 bases between. The CDR3 is 13 amino acids. CDR1 is KGHSH and CDR2 is LQKENI in the germline V gene.

This chain links TRBV14 with TRBJ1-2, with D hard to call. Germline V gives CDR1 SGHDN, CDR2 FVKESK. This CDR3 region has 16 residues. V was pared by 0 bases and J by 4 bases, with 15 bases between. The DNA for the CDR3 is TGTGCCAGCAGCCAAGATCCATTTTCTACTACCTATGGCTACACCTTC. Its translation is CASSQDPFSTTYGYTF.

The genes are TRBV5-1 and TRBJ2-7; D is undetermined. The CDR3 has 14 amino acids. Germline V gives CDR1 SGHRS, CDR2 YFSETQ. Trimming left V 0 bases short and J 3 bases short, with 10 bases between. The CDR3 protein is CASSLGWQNYEQYF. For the CDR3, the DNA is TGCGCCAGCAGCTTGGGTTGGCAGAACTACGAGCAGTACTTC.

The chain joins TRBV5-1 to TRBJ2-7, with D perhaps matching TRBD1 (5 bases). Germline CDR1 is SGHRS and CDR2 is YFSETQ. V was cut by 2 bases and J by 4 bases, with 7 bases left in between. CDR3 length: 12 amino acids. The DNA of the CDR3 is TGCGCCAGCAGCTTCCAGGGTTACGAGCAGTACTTC. It codes for CASSFQGYEQYF.